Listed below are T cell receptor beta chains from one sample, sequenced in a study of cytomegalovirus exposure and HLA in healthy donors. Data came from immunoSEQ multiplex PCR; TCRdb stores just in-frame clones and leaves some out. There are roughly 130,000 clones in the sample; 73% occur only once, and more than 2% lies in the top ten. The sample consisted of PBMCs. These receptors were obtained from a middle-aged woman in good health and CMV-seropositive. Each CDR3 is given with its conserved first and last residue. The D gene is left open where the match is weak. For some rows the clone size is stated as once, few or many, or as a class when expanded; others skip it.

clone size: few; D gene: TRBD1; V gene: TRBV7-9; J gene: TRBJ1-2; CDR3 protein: CASSSQGVKVYGYTF; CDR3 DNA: TGTGCCAGCAGCTCTCAGGGGGTGAAAGTCTATGGCTACACCTTC
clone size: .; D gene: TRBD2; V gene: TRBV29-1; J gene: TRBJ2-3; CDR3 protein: CSVGGLAGTSTDTQYF; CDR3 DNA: TGCAGCGTGGGGGGACTAGCGGGCACTAGCACAGATACGCAGTATTTT
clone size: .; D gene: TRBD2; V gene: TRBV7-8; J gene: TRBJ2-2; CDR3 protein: CASSRTIFSGGRTGELFF; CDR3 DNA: TGTGCCAGCAGCCGAACGATCTTTAGCGGGGGTAGGACCGGGGAGCTGTTTTTT
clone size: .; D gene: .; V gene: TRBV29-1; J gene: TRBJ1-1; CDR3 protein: CSSRRETNTEAFF; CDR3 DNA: TGCAGCTCGCGGCGGGAGACGAACACTGAAGCTTTCTTT
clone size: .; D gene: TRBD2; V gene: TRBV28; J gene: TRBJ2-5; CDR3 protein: CASSATPLAGGRETQYF; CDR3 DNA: TGTGCCAGCAGTGCCACACCGTTAGCGGGGGGCAGGGAGACCCAGTACTTC
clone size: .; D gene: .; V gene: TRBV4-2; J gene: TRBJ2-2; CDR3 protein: CASSQQTANTGELFF; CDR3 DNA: TGTGCCAGCAGCCAACAGACAGCGAACACCGGGGAGCTGTTTTTT
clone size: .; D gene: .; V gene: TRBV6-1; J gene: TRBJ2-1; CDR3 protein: CASSEPSRGGQFF; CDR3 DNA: TGTGCCAGCAGTGAACCCTCTAGAGGTGGGCAGTTCTTC
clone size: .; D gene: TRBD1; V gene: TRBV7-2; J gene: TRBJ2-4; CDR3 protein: CASSQQGALNIQYF; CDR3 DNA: TGTGCCAGCAGCCAACAGGGGGCGTTAAACATTCAGTACTTC
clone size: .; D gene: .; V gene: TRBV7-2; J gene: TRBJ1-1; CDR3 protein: CASSLLSPGSTEAFF; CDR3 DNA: TGTGCCAGCAGCCTACTTTCCCCCGGGAGCACTGAAGCTTTCTTT
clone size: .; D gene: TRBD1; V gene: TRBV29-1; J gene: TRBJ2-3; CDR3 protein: CSVSSTGGISTDTQYF; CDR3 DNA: TGCAGCGTGTCGTCGACAGGGGGGATTAGCACAGATACGCAGTATTTT
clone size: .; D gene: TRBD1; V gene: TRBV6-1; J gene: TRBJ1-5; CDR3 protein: CASSPDRVNQPQHF; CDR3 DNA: TGTGCCAGCAGTCCGGACAGGGTCAATCAGCCCCAGCATTTT
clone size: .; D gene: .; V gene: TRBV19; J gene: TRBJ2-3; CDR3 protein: CASSNPGSSGLDTQYF; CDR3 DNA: TGTGCCAGTAGTAACCCGGGAAGCTCGGGTTTGGATACGCAGTATTTT